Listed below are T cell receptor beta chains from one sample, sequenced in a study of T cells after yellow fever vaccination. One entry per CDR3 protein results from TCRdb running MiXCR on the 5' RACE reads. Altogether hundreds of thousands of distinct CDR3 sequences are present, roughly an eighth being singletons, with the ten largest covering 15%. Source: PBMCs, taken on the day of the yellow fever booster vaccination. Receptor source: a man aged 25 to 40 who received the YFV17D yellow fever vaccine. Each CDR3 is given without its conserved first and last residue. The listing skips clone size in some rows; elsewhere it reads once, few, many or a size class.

CDR3: ASSPRTGIGKNIQY; J: TRBJ2-4; length: 14; V: TRBV12-3/TRBV12-4; size: few
CDR3: ASSVDGSPETQY; J: TRBJ2-5; length: 12; V: TRBV9; size: few
CDR3: AIGGRLSSYNEQF; J: TRBJ2-1; length: 13; V: TRBV10-3; size: .
CDR3: ASSLTTSGRAETQY; J: TRBJ2-3; length: 14; V: TRBV5-1; size: few
CDR3: ASSNHWEQY; J: TRBJ2-7; length: 9; V: TRBV5-1; size: .
CDR3: ASSYSDRGLNSEAF; J: TRBJ1-1; length: 14; V: TRBV6-5; size: few
CDR3: ASSLSVGGYT; J: TRBJ1-2; length: 10; V: TRBV7-9; size: few
CDR3: ATSLSGRTDTQY; J: TRBJ2-3; length: 12; V: TRBV24-1; size: .
CDR3: SADRVSSGSYEQY; J: TRBJ2-7; length: 13; V: TRBV20-1; size: .
CDR3: SASRSSGRVSIQY; J: TRBJ2-4; length: 13; V: TRBV20-1; size: .
CDR3: ASSYSGGAF; J: TRBJ1-1; length: 9; V: TRBV6-5; size: .
CDR3: ASSYRVSQPQH; J: TRBJ1-5; length: 11; V: TRBV6-5; size: .
CDR3: ASSENVGGYT; J: TRBJ1-2; length: 10; V: TRBV6-1; size: .
CDR3: ASNGPISYEQY; J: TRBJ2-7; length: 11; V: TRBV12-3/TRBV12-4; size: many
CDR3: ASTSWGRGNEKLF; J: TRBJ1-4; length: 13; V: TRBV6-5; size: once
CDR3: ASSSPSGWRETQY; J: TRBJ2-5; length: 13; V: TRBV7-8; size: many
CDR3: ASSRSRATYEQY; J: TRBJ2-7; length: 12; V: TRBV14; size: few
CDR3: ASSTAGRETQY; J: TRBJ2-5; length: 11; V: TRBV9; size: .
CDR3: ASSGTTGGLAGVETQY; J: TRBJ2-5; length: 16; V: TRBV7-6; size: .
CDR3: ASSLGHTNSPLH; J: TRBJ1-6; length: 12; V: TRBV5-4; size: .
CDR3: SVETGGGYT; J: TRBJ1-2; length: 9; V: TRBV29-1; size: few
CDR3: ASSLKVSGSCYEQY; J: TRBJ2-7; length: 14; V: TRBV12-3/TRBV12-4; size: few
CDR3: AISGGQGDSPLH; J: TRBJ1-6; length: 12; V: TRBV10-3; size: few
CDR3: ASSQDVGLGYNEQF; J: TRBJ2-1; length: 14; V: TRBV3-1; size: .
CDR3: ASSQTGNYGYT; J: TRBJ1-2; length: 11; V: TRBV4-3; size: many
CDR3: SARDSAVPSYEQY; J: TRBJ2-7; length: 13; V: TRBV20-1; size: .
CDR3: ASSWGTGNSPLH; J: TRBJ1-6; length: 12; V: TRBV5-1; size: .
CDR3: SAKHGKGYGYT; J: TRBJ1-2; length: 11; V: TRBV20-1; size: .
CDR3: SARGERQGGYNEQF; J: TRBJ2-1; length: 14; V: TRBV20-1; size: many
CDR3: ASSLTGTKAYGYT; J: TRBJ1-2; length: 13; V: TRBV28; size: few
CDR3: SVHRGPDEKLF; J: TRBJ1-4; length: 11; V: TRBV29-1; size: .
CDR3: SARVDRGRRNEKLF; J: TRBJ1-4; length: 14; V: TRBV20-1; size: many
CDR3: ASRKQGANYGYT; J: TRBJ1-2; length: 12; V: TRBV28; size: few
CDR3: ASSQVSAGGGYNEQF; J: TRBJ2-1; length: 15; V: TRBV4-3; size: few
CDR3: ASSQSRQEGTEAF; J: TRBJ1-1; length: 13; V: TRBV7-2; size: .
CDR3: ASSQPPYREGLKNIQY; J: TRBJ2-4; length: 16; V: TRBV6-2/TRBV6-3; size: .
CDR3: ASSFGPH; J: TRBJ2-7; length: 7; V: TRBV7-7; size: many
CDR3: ASSKDRVWGSHLLNEQF; J: TRBJ2-1; length: 17; V: TRBV7-8; size: few
CDR3: ASSLRSGRETQY; J: TRBJ2-5; length: 12; V: TRBV7-2; size: few
CDR3: ASSWDLFEQY; J: TRBJ2-7; length: 10; V: TRBV5-1; size: few
CDR3: ASSPAAASYEQY; J: TRBJ2-7; length: 12; V: TRBV9; size: few
CDR3: ASSLAGMGGNEQF; J: TRBJ2-1; length: 13; V: TRBV5-4; size: .
CDR3: ASSSPRGGRTEAF; J: TRBJ1-1; length: 13; V: TRBV27; size: few
CDR3: ASSWQGTYGYT; J: TRBJ1-2; length: 11; V: TRBV6-2/TRBV6-3; size: .
CDR3: SASTASSGRTYEQY; J: TRBJ2-7; length: 14; V: TRBV20-1; size: .
CDR3: SARDYQLAGVVSGELF; J: TRBJ2-2; length: 16; V: TRBV20-1; size: few
CDR3: ASGSGTRAKNIQY; J: TRBJ2-4; length: 13; V: TRBV23-1; size: .
CDR3: AINRDSSYEQY; J: TRBJ2-7; length: 11; V: TRBV10-3; size: once
CDR3: ASSTEVAFGYGYT; J: TRBJ1-2; length: 13; V: TRBV7-9; size: few